These T cell receptor beta chains were read from a single sample in a study of blood T cell repertoires in COVID-19. Sequencing used immunoSEQ multiplex PCR; TCRdb keeps in-frame clones, though not all of them. The repertoire holds approximately 190,000 clones, with 84% as singletons. Sequencing used PBMCs or T cells enriched from blood (not recorded which). These receptors all come from a woman younger than 45 who had been exposed to COVID-19. The CDR3 runs from the conserved cysteine through the conserved F or W. The order of the fields is J gene, V gene, D gene, clone size, CDR3 protein, CDR3 DNA. The D gene is left open where the match is weak. A row's size may be missing; if present it is once, few, many or a size class.

j_call: TRBJ2-1
v_call: TRBV27
d_call: -
clone_size: -
cdr3_aa: CASSFQVLGTEQFF
cdr3_nt: TGTGCCAGCAGTTTCCAGGTGTTGGGTACTGAGCAGTTCTTC

j_call: TRBJ1-4
v_call: TRBV7-6
d_call: -
clone_size: -
cdr3_aa: CASSLETSPEKLFF
cdr3_nt: TGTGCCAGCAGCTTAGAAACCAGTCCGGAAAAACTGTTTTTT

j_call: TRBJ1-4
v_call: TRBV3-1/TRBV3-2
d_call: TRBD1
clone_size: -
cdr3_aa: CASSPGQGATNEKLFF
cdr3_nt: TGTGCCAGCAGCCCGGGACAGGGGGCAACTAATGAAAAACTGTTTTTT

j_call: TRBJ2-1
v_call: TRBV24-1
d_call: TRBD2
clone_size: -
cdr3_aa: CATSDSSGGASEQFF
cdr3_nt: TGTGCCACCAGTGATTCGAGCGGGGGGGCGAGTGAGCAGTTCTTC

j_call: TRBJ1-2
v_call: TRBV5-6
d_call: TRBD1
clone_size: -
cdr3_aa: CASSFWQGGGGGYTF
cdr3_nt: TGTGCCAGCAGCTTTTGGCAGGGGGGAGGCGGCGGCTACACCTTC

j_call: TRBJ2-7
v_call: TRBV3-1/TRBV3-2
d_call: TRBD1
clone_size: once
cdr3_aa: CASSQGPWDRGQQYF
cdr3_nt: TGTGCCAGCAGCCAAGGGCCCTGGGACAGGGGGCAACAGTACTTC

j_call: TRBJ2-1
v_call: TRBV5-1
d_call: -
clone_size: once
cdr3_aa: CASQEPSYNEQFF
cdr3_nt: TGCGCCAGTCAGGAACCCTCCTACAATGAGCAGTTCTTC

j_call: TRBJ2-7
v_call: TRBV6-1
d_call: -
clone_size: few
cdr3_aa: CASSEAQVGSSYEQYF
cdr3_nt: TGTGCCAGCAGTGAAGCGCAAGTCGGTAGCTCCTACGAGCAGTACTTC

j_call: TRBJ1-1
v_call: TRBV5-4
d_call: TRBD1
clone_size: -
cdr3_aa: CASKEGQLPEAFF
cdr3_nt: TGTGCCAGCAAGGAGGGACAGTTACCTGAAGCTTTCTTT

j_call: TRBJ2-7
v_call: TRBV19
d_call: TRBD1
clone_size: -
cdr3_aa: CASSIRVDRVYEQYF
cdr3_nt: TGTGCCAGTAGTATAAGGGTGGACAGGGTCTACGAGCAGTACTTC

j_call: TRBJ2-1
v_call: TRBV10-3
d_call: TRBD1
clone_size: once
cdr3_aa: CAISEQGSSVNEQFF
cdr3_nt: TGTGCCATCAGTGAACAGGGGTCCTCTGTCAATGAGCAGTTCTTC

j_call: TRBJ2-1
v_call: TRBV11-2
d_call: TRBD1
clone_size: -
cdr3_aa: CASSLGWQGASYNEQFF
cdr3_nt: TGTGCCAGCAGCTTAGGGTGGCAGGGGGCTTCCTACAATGAGCAGTTCTTC

j_call: TRBJ1-3
v_call: TRBV24-1
d_call: -
clone_size: -
cdr3_aa: CATSDCFSVSSGNTIYF
cdr3_nt: TGTGCCACCAGTGATTGTTTTTCCGTGAGCTCTGGAAACACCATATATTTT

j_call: TRBJ2-7
v_call: TRBV15
d_call: -
clone_size: -
cdr3_aa: CATSEGVSTYEQYF
cdr3_nt: TGTGCCACCAGCGAGGGGGTAAGCACCTACGAGCAGTACTTC

j_call: TRBJ2-1
v_call: TRBV24-1
d_call: TRBD2
clone_size: few
cdr3_aa: CATSDLGGFEQFF
cdr3_nt: TGTGCCACCAGTGACCTGGGGGGGTTTGAGCAGTTCTTC

j_call: TRBJ1-2
v_call: TRBV27
d_call: -
clone_size: -
cdr3_aa: CASSYGAPNYGYTF
cdr3_nt: TGTGCCAGCAGTTATGGGGCCCCCAACTATGGCTACACCTTC

j_call: TRBJ2-2
v_call: TRBV3-1/TRBV3-2
d_call: -
clone_size: -
cdr3_aa: CASSQAPAGGTGELFF
cdr3_nt: TGTGCCAGCAGCCAAGCCCCAGCAGGTGGCACCGGGGAGCTGTTTTTT

j_call: TRBJ2-5
v_call: TRBV9
d_call: TRBD1
clone_size: -
cdr3_aa: CASSSRTGGETQYF
cdr3_nt: TGTGCCAGCAGCTCACGGACAGGGGGAGAGACCCAGTACTTC

j_call: TRBJ1-1
v_call: TRBV6-5
d_call: -
clone_size: -
cdr3_aa: CASSFNIDTEAFF
cdr3_nt: TGTGCCAGCAGTTTTAACATTGACACTGAAGCTTTCTTT

j_call: TRBJ1-1
v_call: TRBV11-2
d_call: TRBD1
clone_size: -
cdr3_aa: CASSFGRGPTEAFF
cdr3_nt: TGTGCCAGCAGCTTCGGCAGGGGGCCCACTGAAGCTTTCTTT

j_call: TRBJ2-4
v_call: TRBV12-3/TRBV12-4
d_call: -
clone_size: -
cdr3_aa: CASGRLVWVQYF
cdr3_nt: TGTGCCAGCGGGAGACTAGTTTGGGTTCAGTACTTC

j_call: TRBJ2-3
v_call: TRBV4-3
d_call: TRBD2
clone_size: -
cdr3_aa: CASSQDPGGDTDTQYF
cdr3_nt: TGCGCCAGCAGCCAAGACCCGGGGGGGGACACAGATACGCAGTATTTT

j_call: TRBJ1-1
v_call: TRBV12-3/TRBV12-4
d_call: -
clone_size: once
cdr3_aa: CASSPPWLTEAFF
cdr3_nt: TGTGCCAGCAGCCCCCCGTGGCTCACTGAAGCTTTCTTT

j_call: TRBJ2-3
v_call: TRBV2
d_call: TRBD2
clone_size: few
cdr3_aa: CASALAGVTDTQYF
cdr3_nt: TGTGCCAGCGCTCTAGCGGGGGTCACAGATACGCAGTATTTT

j_call: TRBJ1-1
v_call: TRBV2
d_call: TRBD1
clone_size: few
cdr3_aa: CASSLDRGRGTEAFF
cdr3_nt: TGTGCCAGCAGCCTTGACAGGGGCCGAGGCACTGAAGCTTTCTTT

j_call: TRBJ1-4
v_call: TRBV20-1
d_call: TRBD1
clone_size: -
cdr3_aa: CSQAGGEKLFF
cdr3_nt: TGCAGTCAAGCAGGGGGTGAAAAACTGTTTTTT

j_call: TRBJ1-1
v_call: TRBV9
d_call: -
clone_size: few
cdr3_aa: CASSVVLGSNTEAFF
cdr3_nt: TGTGCCAGCAGCGTAGTCCTGGGGAGTAACACTGAAGCTTTCTTT

j_call: TRBJ1-6
v_call: TRBV19
d_call: -
clone_size: -
cdr3_aa: CASSTLASQGGSPLHF
cdr3_nt: TGTGCCAGTAGTACTCTGGCGTCGCAGGGAGGTTCACCCCTCCACTTT

j_call: TRBJ1-5
v_call: TRBV15
d_call: TRBD1
clone_size: -
cdr3_aa: CATSRALTGWSGQPQHF
cdr3_nt: TGTGCCACCAGCAGAGCGCTGACAGGGTGGAGTGGTCAACCCCAGCATTTT

j_call: TRBJ2-1
v_call: TRBV7-9
d_call: -
clone_size: once
cdr3_aa: CASSNREKSSYNEQFF
cdr3_nt: TGTGCCAGCAGCAACCGGGAGAAGAGCTCCTACAATGAGCAGTTCTTC

j_call: TRBJ1-3
v_call: TRBV30
d_call: -
clone_size: -
cdr3_aa: CACQKGTGNTIYF
cdr3_nt: TGTGCCTGTCAGAAGGGGACTGGAAACACCATATATTTT

j_call: TRBJ2-1
v_call: TRBV3-1/TRBV3-2
d_call: TRBD2
clone_size: -
cdr3_aa: CASSQTGLAEDNEQFF
cdr3_nt: TGTGCCAGCAGCCAAACGGGACTAGCGGAAGACAATGAGCAGTTCTTC

j_call: TRBJ2-1
v_call: TRBV24-1
d_call: TRBD1
clone_size: once
cdr3_aa: CATSDPNRGNEQFF
cdr3_nt: TGTGCCACCAGTGACCCCAACAGGGGAAATGAGCAGTTCTTC

j_call: TRBJ2-5
v_call: TRBV4-1
d_call: TRBD2
clone_size: -
cdr3_aa: CASSQGTRGQETQYF
cdr3_nt: TGCGCCAGCAGCCAGGGGACTAGGGGGCAAGAGACCCAGTACTTC

j_call: TRBJ1-2
v_call: TRBV5-6
d_call: -
clone_size: few
cdr3_aa: CASSPGQIYNYGYTF
cdr3_nt: TGTGCCAGCAGTCCCGGACAGATTTATAACTATGGCTACACCTTC

j_call: TRBJ1-3
v_call: TRBV7-2
d_call: TRBD1
clone_size: -
cdr3_aa: CASSLDRFLSGNTIYF
cdr3_nt: TGTGCCAGCAGCTTGGACAGGTTTCTCTCTGGAAACACCATATATTTT